The 9 T cell receptor beta chains listed next were all sequenced from one sample in a study of Ad26.COV2.S vaccination and SARS-CoV-2 variants. Treatment meaning: around 19 received Ad26.COV2.S at low or high dose, single or two shots; several received placebo; per-sample allocation not given. Day 63 after the first injection of vaccine or placebo was the sampling time. Produced via immunoSEQ multiplex PCR; TCRdb's table is partial and in-frame only. Among about 410,000 clones, about 92% were seen once, and the ten largest hold about 1.7%. The specimen comprised peripheral blood, sampled in a trial of Ad26.COV2.S vaccine versus placebo. Receptor source: a person aged 18-60 years who received the Ad26.COV2.S COVID-19 vaccine or a placebo.

V gene TRBV7-8 combines with J gene TRBJ1-2; the match to TRBD1 covers 11 bases. The CDR3 has 17 amino acids. Germline V lookup: CDR1 SGHVS, CDR2 FQNEAQ. Trimming took 4 bases from V and 0 from J; bases not matched to a gene: 7. The CDR3 nucleotides read TGTGCCAGCAGCTCTGGGGGGACAGGGGGACCTAACTATGGCTACACCTTC. Amino acid sequence: CASSSGGTGGPNYGYTF.

This chain links TRBV15 with TRBJ2-5; 8 bases map to TRBD1. Trimming at V came to 0 bases and at J to 4 bases, leaving 1 base not matched to a gene. Germline loops: CDR1 LNHNV, CDR2 YYDKDF (reference sequence). CDR3 length equals 14 residues. The CDR3 here is CATSRDQGAETQYF. The CDR3, as DNA: TGTGCCACCAGCAGAGATCAGGGGGCAGAGACCCAGTACTTC.

The genes are TRBV9 and TRBJ1-6; D call uncertain. The CDR3 is 13 amino acids. V was trimmed by 0 bases and J by 13 bases, leaving 11 bases between them. Per the germline V gene, CDR1 is SGDLS and CDR2 is YYNGEE. The chain's CDR3 is CASSVGTELPLHF. DNA for the CDR3: TGTGCCAGCAGCGTAGGTACCGAGTTGCCCCTCCACTTT.

The chain combines TRBV11-2 with TRBJ1-1, with D possibly being TRBD1 (5 bases). Trimming removed 0 bases at V and 11 bases at J, with 19 bases between. This CDR3 has 15 residues. Germline V gives CDR1 SGHAT, CDR2 FQNNGV. The DNA of the CDR3 is TGTGCCAGCAGCTTAGAAAGGGGAGACGGGAGGAAGGCTTTCTTT. This translates into CASSLERGDGRKAFF.

V gene TRBV7-2 combines with J gene TRBJ2-1; 7 positions match TRBD2. The germline V gene has CDR1 SGHTA and CDR2 FQGNSA. The CDR3 runs 16 residues. J gave up 2 bases and V 1 base, and 5 bases lay outside the gene matches. Here the CDR3 DNA reads TGTGCCAGCAGCTTAGTTATAGGGAGGGCCTACAATGAGCAGTTCTTC. It is translated as CASSLVIGRAYNEQFF. Looking up the rest from reference TRBV7-2 and TRBJ2-1 gives the full variable domain: GAGVSQSPSNKVTEKGKDVELRCDPISGHTALYWYRQSLGQGLEFLIYFQGNSAPDKSGLPSDRFSAERTGGSVSTLTIQRTQQEDSAVYLCASSLVIGRAYNEQFFGPGTRLTVL.

The chain couples TRBV29-1 to TRBJ2-1, with D maybe TRBD2 (6 bases). V dropped 3 bases and J dropped 4 bases, with 10 bases sitting between them. The CDR3 sequence is 13 residues long. Per the germline V gene, CDR1 is SQVTM and CDR2 is ANQGSEA. The CDR3 sequence is CSVDAGNYNEQFF. For the CDR3, the DNA is TGCAGCGTTGATGCGGGGAATTACAATGAGCAGTTCTTC.

The chain recombines TRBV12-3 or TRBV12-4 with TRBJ2-1; D tentatively reads TRBD1 or TRBD2 (5 bases each). Trimming removed 6 bases from V and 8 bases from J, with 14 bases in between. CDR3 length: 13 amino acids. The CDR3 loop reads CASRSEGSDEQFF. CDR3 nucleotide sequence: TGTGCCAGCAGGTCTGAGGGGTCCGATGAGCAGTTCTTC.

This clone came up once. The chain links TRBV21-1 to TRBJ2-5. TRBV21-1 is tagged as a pseudogene. This CDR3 has 18 residues. CDR3 nucleotides: TGTGCCAGCAGCAAAATCGAGGTGGGCAGAACCTCACAAGAGACCCAGTACTTC. This translates into CASSKIEVGRTSQETQYF.

The chain links TRBV6-9 to TRBJ1-2; D is undetermined. Germline CDR1 reads MNHGY; CDR2 reads SVAAGI. This CDR3 is 13 amino acids long. V dropped 2 bases and J dropped 1 base, with 5 bases sitting between them. The CDR3 sequence: CASSYPYNYGYTF. The CDR3 nucleotides are TGTGCCAGCAGTTATCCCTATAACTATGGCTACACCTTC.